Listed below are T cell receptor beta chains from one sample, sequenced in a study of shared clonotypes between healthy human individuals. TCRdb's copy holds only in-frame clones and misses some; the assay was immunoSEQ multiplex PCR. The sample shows about 2.1 million clones, 90% to 95% of them seen only once. Source material: naive CD8+ T cells from PBMCs. These receptors were obtained from a man between 18 and 35 years old in good health. Some clones in this sample may be carry-over from other donors' samples. The CDR3 runs from the conserved cysteine through the conserved F or W. The order of the fields is CDR3 DNA, CDR3 protein, J gene, clone size, D gene, V gene. D genes are given only for firm matches. Clone size, where shown, is once, few, many, or a class for clones that have expanded.

DNA: TGTGCCAGCAGTCGTCAGACAGGAGGCGGTTCACCCCTCCACTTT; CDR3: CASSRQTGGGSPLHF; J: TRBJ1-6; size: -; D: -; V: TRBV6-5
DNA: TGTGCCAGCAGTTTATCGGCAGGGGTAAAGGGCTATGAGCAGTTCTTC; CDR3: CASSLSAGVKGYEQFF; J: TRBJ2-1; size: -; D: -; V: TRBV27
DNA: TGTGCCACGCGTGGGTCCTACAATGAGCAGTTCTTC; CDR3: CATRGSYNEQFF; J: TRBJ2-1; size: -; D: -; V: TRBV15
DNA: TGTGCCAGCAGCTCCTTTGTGGGACAGGGGTCCTACGAGCAGTACTTC; CDR3: CASSSFVGQGSYEQYF; J: TRBJ2-7; size: -; D: TRBD1; V: TRBV7-8
DNA: TGTGCCAGCAGCTTCCCCCCAGACCCGTACCAAGAGACCCAGTACTTC; CDR3: CASSFPPDPYQETQYF; J: TRBJ2-5; size: once; D: -; V: TRBV7-6
DNA: TGTGCCATCAGCGACTTTTCCTACGAGCAGTACTTC; CDR3: CAISDFSYEQYF; J: TRBJ2-7; size: few; D: -; V: TRBV10-3
DNA: TGCAGCGCCCGCGAGGTTTCCGGGACTAGCGGGAGCTCCTACAATGAGCAGTTCTTC; CDR3: CSAREVSGTSGSSYNEQFF; J: TRBJ2-1; size: once; D: TRBD2; V: TRBV29-1
DNA: TGTGCCAGCTCACGAGGACTAGCGGGAGAAGCGGGGCTATCCTACGAGCAGTACTTC; CDR3: CASSRGLAGEAGLSYEQYF; J: TRBJ2-7; size: -; D: TRBD2; V: TRBV18
DNA: TGTGCCAGCAGCCAAGGGGTGCGGGGCAGGGGGCAAGGTGGGAATGAGCAGTTCTTC; CDR3: CASSQGVRGRGQGGNEQFF; J: TRBJ2-1; size: -; D: TRBD1; V: TRBV4-2
DNA: TGTGCCAGTATTGAGACAGATACGCAGTATTTT; CDR3: CASIETDTQYF; J: TRBJ2-3; size: -; D: -; V: TRBV2
DNA: TGCGCCAGCAGGGGGGAAGGGTCCTACGAGCAGTACTTC; CDR3: CASRGEGSYEQYF; J: TRBJ2-7; size: -; D: -; V: TRBV5-1
DNA: TGCAGCGTTGCCACACAGGGGATACGAGCTTTCTTT; CDR3: CSVATQGIRAFF; J: TRBJ1-1; size: few; D: TRBD1; V: TRBV29-1
DNA: TGTGCCAGCAGTTACGGCGGGACAGGGAATTCACCCCTCCACTTT; CDR3: CASSYGGTGNSPLHF; J: TRBJ1-6; size: -; D: TRBD1; V: TRBV6-5
DNA: TGTGCCAGCGAAGACGGGGGTGGGGCCAACGTCCTGACTTTC; CDR3: CASEDGGGANVLTF; J: TRBJ2-6; size: -; D: -; V: TRBV2
DNA: TGTGCCAGCAGTCCAGGACAGGCGAAAAGCACAGATACGCAGTATTTT; CDR3: CASSPGQAKSTDTQYF; J: TRBJ2-3; size: -; D: TRBD1; V: TRBV11-3
DNA: TGTGCCAGCAGCTTGGCGCCTTACTCCTACGAGCAGTACTTC; CDR3: CASSLAPYSYEQYF; J: TRBJ2-7; size: -; D: -; V: TRBV5-5
DNA: TGCAGCGCTCTAGAGTCCACCGGGGAGCTGTTTTTT; CDR3: CSALESTGELFF; J: TRBJ2-2; size: -; D: -; V: TRBV29-1
DNA: TGTGCCAGCAGCTTAGGTCCGTGGCTAGCGGGAGAGGATGAGCAGTTCTTC; CDR3: CASSLGPWLAGEDEQFF; J: TRBJ2-1; size: -; D: TRBD2; V: TRBV7-3
DNA: TGTGCCAGCAGCACAGGGATCGAGGACGAGCAGTACTTC; CDR3: CASSTGIEDEQYF; J: TRBJ2-7; size: few; D: -; V: TRBV7-9
DNA: TGCAGCGTTGAGGGTAACTACTACGAGCAGTACTTC; CDR3: CSVEGNYYEQYF; J: TRBJ2-7; size: -; D: -; V: TRBV29-1
DNA: TGTGCCAGCAGCTTAGTCCAGGCCACCGGGGAGCTGTTTTTT; CDR3: CASSLVQATGELFF; J: TRBJ2-2; size: -; D: -; V: TRBV13
DNA: TGTGCCAGCAGTTTATTGCTCGGACAGGAAGGGAACCTCGCCTATGAAGCTTTCTTT; CDR3: CASSLLLGQEGNLAYEAFF; J: TRBJ1-1; size: once; D: TRBD1; V: TRBV28
DNA: TGTGCCAGCAGGGACAGTGATCGGGGTGGAGATACGCAGTATTTT; CDR3: CASRDSDRGGDTQYF; J: TRBJ2-3; size: -; D: -; V: TRBV2
DNA: TGTGCCACCTCACCCCTGAGGGTATCCAATGAGCAGTTCTTC; CDR3: CATSPLRVSNEQFF; J: TRBJ2-1; size: -; D: -; V: TRBV28
DNA: TGTGCCATCACAGCGTTAACAAACAATGAGCAGTTCTTC; CDR3: CAITALTNNEQFF; J: TRBJ2-1; size: -; D: -; V: TRBV10-3
DNA: TGTGCCAGCAGCTCGCCCCAGACAGGGGGCAACTATGGCTACACCTTC; CDR3: CASSSPQTGGNYGYTF; J: TRBJ1-2; size: -; D: TRBD1; V: TRBV7-9
DNA: TGTGCCTGGAGTGAGGTAGATGTAAGTTCACCCCTCCACTTT; CDR3: CAWSEVDVSSPLHF; J: TRBJ1-6; size: -; D: -; V: TRBV30
DNA: TGCGCCAGCAGCCAAGTAGGGGATCAGCCCCAGCATTTT; CDR3: CASSQVGDQPQHF; J: TRBJ1-5; size: few; D: -; V: TRBV4-1
DNA: TGTGCCAGCAGTACCCGGACAGGCTGGAGCTCCTACGAGCAGTACTTC; CDR3: CASSTRTGWSSYEQYF; J: TRBJ2-7; size: -; D: TRBD1; V: TRBV28
DNA: TGCGCCAGCAGGCTTTCAGGGTCCTATGGCTACACCTTC; CDR3: CASRLSGSYGYTF; J: TRBJ1-2; size: -; D: -; V: TRBV4-1
DNA: TGTGCCATCAGTGAGTCCATGCGGGCCTCCTACGAGCAGTACTTC; CDR3: CAISESMRASYEQYF; J: TRBJ2-7; size: -; D: -; V: TRBV10-3
DNA: TGTGCCAGCAGCTCCAGCGGGGGACTAGCGGCGTGGAATGAGCAGTTCTTC; CDR3: CASSSSGGLAAWNEQFF; J: TRBJ2-1; size: once; D: TRBD2; V: TRBV11-3
DNA: TGTGCCAGCAGCGCCCCCAGGACTAGCGGGAGGCCCCACGAGCAGTACTTC; CDR3: CASSAPRTSGRPHEQYF; J: TRBJ2-7; size: -; D: TRBD2; V: TRBV2
DNA: TGTGCCAGCAGCGAGGGAAGTAGCGCACACACCGAGCAGTACTTC; CDR3: CASSEGSSAHTEQYF; J: TRBJ2-7; size: -; D: -; V: TRBV9
DNA: TGTGCCAGCAGTTCCTGGAGCCTTGCAACTAATGAAAAACTGTTTTTT; CDR3: CASSSWSLATNEKLFF; J: TRBJ1-4; size: once; D: -; V: TRBV28
DNA: TGTGCCAGCAGCTTATTTGTGGTACAAGAGACCCAGTACTTC; CDR3: CASSLFVVQETQYF; J: TRBJ2-5; size: -; D: -; V: TRBV11-2
DNA: TGTGCCAGCAGCTTAGCACTAGCGGGGGGCTCCTACAATGAGCAGTTCTTC; CDR3: CASSLALAGGSYNEQFF; J: TRBJ2-1; size: -; D: TRBD2; V: TRBV7-8
DNA: TGTGCCAGCAGCTTGGCCGTCCTTCTATCGGGCACCGGGGAGCTGTTTTTT; CDR3: CASSLAVLLSGTGELFF; J: TRBJ2-2; size: -; D: -; V: TRBV5-8
DNA: TGCGCCAGCAGCCTGTCGGGACTAGCTGGCGATGAGCAGTTCTTC; CDR3: CASSLSGLAGDEQFF; J: TRBJ2-1; size: once; D: TRBD2; V: TRBV4-1
DNA: TGTGCCAGCAGTTCTGCCCCCCCTAGGGAGCAGTTCTTC; CDR3: CASSSAPPREQFF; J: TRBJ2-1; size: -; D: -; V: TRBV9
DNA: TGTGCCAGCAGTTTAGGTGGGGTACTCTCCTACGAGCAGTACTTC; CDR3: CASSLGGVLSYEQYF; J: TRBJ2-7; size: -; D: -; V: TRBV27
DNA: TGTGCCAGCAGCTTAGCGAGGGAGACCCAGTACTTC; CDR3: CASSLARETQYF; J: TRBJ2-5; size: -; D: -; V: TRBV7-9
DNA: TGTGCCAGCAGTTACGTGCCACGAACGAGCTCCTACGAGCAGTACTTC; CDR3: CASSYVPRTSSYEQYF; J: TRBJ2-7; size: -; D: -; V: TRBV6-5